This T cell receptor beta chain derives from a study of shared clonotypes between healthy human individuals. General study points: In general, naive subsets displayed greater estimated richness than memory subsets did.

The method was immunoSEQ multiplex PCR; TCRdb's version includes in-frame clones alone and lacks a portion of them. In the table there are 2,500,000 or so clones, roughly 93% of which are singletons. In the case of this clone: Antigen specificity is unknown.

Sequencing was performed on naive CD4+ T cells from PBMCs. Subset denoted: CD45RA+ positively selected. The origin of this receptor is a man aged 18 to 35 in good health. Some clones in this sample may be carry-over from other donors' samples.

CDR3: CASSPIDRGGETQYF. The DNA for the CDR3 is TGTGCCAGCAGCCCGATAGACAGGGGGGGAGAGACCCAGTACTTC. The chain joins TRBV11-2 to TRBJ2-5; the match to TRBD1 covers 9 bases. V gave up 5 bases and J gave up 4 bases; unmatched junction bases: 8. The CDR3 covers 15 residues. Germline CDR1 and CDR2: SGHAT and FQNNGV.